This entry is about one T cell receptor beta chain. This entry is derived from a study of blood T cell repertoires in COVID-19. Between the trimmed V and J ends, which lost 4 bases and 2 bases, there was a span of 16 bases. The V gene's germline CDR1 is MNHEY and CDR2 SMNVEV (reference sequence). This CDR3 comprises 16 residues. Here immunoSEQ multiplex PCR was the method, and the copy in TCRdb shows in-frame clones only, minus some. The table includes 400,000 to 450,000 clones, 70% to 90% detected once. Specimen: peripheral blood. This chain joins TRBV27 and TRBJ2-3; D is uncertain. The TCR sequence derives from a man aged 18 to 29 with COVID-19, enrolled during active disease. The CDR3 region is CASSSTSHYSTDTQYF. Here the CDR3 DNA reads TGTGCCAGCAGTTCCACTTCCCACTATTCCACAGATACGCAGTATTTT.